The count of the clone carrying this TCR beta chain is one. The sample belongs to a study of blood T cell repertoires in COVID-19. Germline V gene sequence: CDR1 MNHEY, CDR2 SVGEGT. V was clipped by 6 bases and J by 6 bases; unmatched bases: 13. The CDR3 is 17 residues long. Produced via immunoSEQ multiplex PCR; TCRdb's table is partial and in-frame only. The table shows 200,000 to 250,000 clones, with around 84% occurring only once. The clonotype comes from a man younger than 40 with active or convalescent COVID-19. The sequencing sample was made of peripheral blood. The chain has TRBV6-2 or TRBV6-3 and TRBJ2-1; 11 bases align to TRBD2. CDR3 amino acids: CASSSQVSGRAGNEQFF. CDR3 in DNA: TGTGCCAGCAGCTCCCAAGTTAGCGGGAGGGCCGGCAATGAGCAGTTCTTC.